This T cell receptor (beta chain) stems from a study of shared clonotypes between healthy human individuals (dated by TCRdb to 2019 to 2021). A note on the overall study: A couple of women and a few men aged 18 to 49 years were included in the cohort. Between about 0.94 and 10 billion PBMCs per donor were obtained by leukapheresis. For each donor, CD4 naive and CD4 memory were each run on three plates, CD8 naive on two plates, and CD8 memory on one plate. To increase sequencing depth and limit assay-specific biases, different laboratories used diverse techniques to prepare libraries and sequence TCR repertoires. To estimate repertoire size and how much clonotypes are shared between individuals, the study performed deep sequencing of blood TCR repertoires from roughly five healthy adults.

For the CD8 naive samples, CD45RO-negative cells were positively selected for CCR7, yielding a CD45RA+CCR7+ population from which TemRA cells were excluded. Donors were healthy HIV-negative adults with no recently reported acute infections or vaccinations. All donors were Caucasian adults living in Nashville, Tennessee, USA. Blood was obtained by leukapheresis, after which PBMCs were separated by Ficoll-Histopaque density gradient centrifugation and cryopreserved in liquid nitrogen vapor phase. Analytical flow cytometry was used to check the purity and quantity of each magnetically sorted T cell population. Genomic DNA was isolated from every sorted fraction and measured by UV absorbance on a Nanodrop 2000c. The investigation overall reported the following: Sampling was limited to blood, and TCR repertoires in tissue likely differ from TCR repertoires in blood. Rarefaction of sorted-subset datasets indicated incomplete sequencing despite the large sequencing depth. Pairwise subsampling indicated that sequencing depth was expected to affect the degree of clonotype sharing among donors. The small number of donors limited the genetic and exposure-history diversity represented. Across a few donors, approximately 5% of naive CD4, approximately 3.5% of naive CD8, 2.3% of memory CD4, and around 0.4% of memory CD8 clonotypes were shared. Compared with non-shared clonotypes, the clonotypes found in all four sorted-subset donors had higher generation probabilities. Larger estimated clonotype richness was generally found for naive subsets than for memory subsets.

V is cut by 4 bases and J by 2 bases, and the space between the germline ends is 12 bases. The CDR3 runs 14 residues from the cysteine to the phenylalanine. Of the read, only the CDR3 DNA is kept; its 42 bases are in frame from base 1. CDR1 and CDR2 (LNHNV, YYDKDF) derive from the germline V gene (reference sequence). TCR CDR3 regions were amplified from genomic DNA by multiplex PCR using the deep immunoSEQ assay. For each cell subset, the extracted genomic DNA was distributed evenly across all wells of several immunoSEQ 96-well plates, and each plate served as one replicate. Each replicate PCR for sorted subsets received about 180 ng genomic DNA, equal to 28,000 or so T cell genomes. The purified libraries were quantified using a Qubit 3.0 fluorometer, sized with a Bioanalyzer 2100, and then quantified again using the KAPA Library Quantification kit. Every immunoSEQ 96-well plate was sequenced on a separate single-read 150-cycle Illumina NextSeq 550 flow cell. Turning to the authors' computational methods: The immunoSEQ output contained only junctional sequences without quality scores, so filtering could not match that applied to full-length reads. To assign V/J genes and CDR3, sequences were annotated against IMGT germline references using PyIR, a Python wrapper for IgBLAST v1.9. Reads were removed for weak V/J assignments (E-value above 1e-6), missing CDR3, stop codons, out-of-frame junctions, or ambiguous translated residues. A V3J clonotype was defined by an identical inferred V gene, J gene, and CDR3 amino acid sequence. To compute the percentage overlap between repertoires, the number of shared unique clonotypes was divided by the size of the smaller repertoire. RTK rarefaction, the Chao1 estimator, and Recon v2.1 estimates of unobserved clonotypes were used to assess repertoire richness. For all TCRbeta clonotypes obtained by the gDNA method from a few donors, generation probabilities were computed with OLGA. Here the immuneACCESS table is served through TCRdb, limited to in-frame sequences with V and J called. Missing clones are a known gap in these copies; in checked studies unresolved V genes cover under half, and the rest lacks a known reason. V, J and clone size are taken as reported in that table, and D and trimming were inferred from the DNA itself. The sample records about 820,000 clones, 85% to 95% of which are singletons. 20% to 30% of the sample is held by the ten biggest clonotypes.

As to this clone: Its antigen is still unknown. The input lacks base qualities; no much larger clone sits a single base away.

The source of this sequence is a man aged 30 to 39 in good health. The sample consisted of naive CD8+ T cells sorted from blood. According to the study, the label for this sample's cell subset or site signals: CD45RA+CCR7+. The V gene is TRBV15 and the J gene is TRBJ2-7; the D gene assignment is ambiguous. For the CDR3, the sequence is CATSMSSNTYEQYF. The DNA sequence follows: TGTGCCACCAGCATGAGTAGTAATACCTACGAGCAGTACTTC.